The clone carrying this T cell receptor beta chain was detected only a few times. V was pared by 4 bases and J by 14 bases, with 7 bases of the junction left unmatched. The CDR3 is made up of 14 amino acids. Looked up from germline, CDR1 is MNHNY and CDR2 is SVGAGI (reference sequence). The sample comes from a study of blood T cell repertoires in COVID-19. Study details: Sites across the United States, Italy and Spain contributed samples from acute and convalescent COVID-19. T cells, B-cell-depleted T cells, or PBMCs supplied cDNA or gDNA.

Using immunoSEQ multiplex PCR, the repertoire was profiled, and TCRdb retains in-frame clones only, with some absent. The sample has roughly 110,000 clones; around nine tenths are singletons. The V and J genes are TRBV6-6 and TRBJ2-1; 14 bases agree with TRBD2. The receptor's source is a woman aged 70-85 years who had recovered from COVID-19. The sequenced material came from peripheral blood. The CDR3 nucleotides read TGTGCCAGCAGTTGGGGACTAGCGGGGGAAACGGAGTTCTTC. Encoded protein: CASSWGLAGETEFF.